This paragraph reports one TCR beta chain. TCRdb's table, derived via immunoSEQ multiplex PCR, lists solely in-frame clones and lacks some. The profile shows about 130,000 clones, 80% to 95% of them singletons. With 5 bases clipped from V and 6 bases from J, the junction kept 6 bases outside the gene matches. The CDR3 is made up of 14 amino acids. Germline CDR1 is SGHNT and CDR2 is YENEEA. This sample stems from a study of control samples from healthy donors and cancer patients. Sequenced: blood. This sequence joins TRBV11-3 and TRBJ2-1, with TRBD2 matching 8 bases. The source is a woman between 50 and 59 years old in good health. As DNA, the CDR3 is TGTGCCAGCAGCCTCGGGCTAGCGGGCAATGAGCAGTTCTTC. Amino acids: CASSLGLAGNEQFF.